Each of the 29 T cell receptor beta chains below was sequenced from the same sample in a study of cytomegalovirus exposure and HLA in healthy donors. The PCR ran on 60 Vbeta and 13 Jbeta primers. Sequencing used immunoSEQ multiplex PCR; TCRdb keeps in-frame clones, though not all of them. This table has some 140,000 clones, approximately 80% appearing once. The source material was PBMCs. The receptor source for this set is a man aged 35 to 55 in good health and CMV-seronegative.

The J gene is TRBJ2-2, the V gene TRBV27, with D possibly being TRBD2 (6 bases). This CDR3 has 13 residues. Trimming removed 3 bases at V and 7 bases at J, with 9 bases between. Germline assignment: CDR1 MNHEY and CDR2 SMNVEV (reference sequence). The CDR3 protein is CASSFAGNGELFF. The CDR3, as DNA: TGTGCCAGCAGTTTTGCGGGGAACGGGGAGCTGTTTTTT.

The rearrangement links TRBV30 to TRBJ1-1; 7 nucleotides agree with TRBD1. Germline V gene lookup returns CDR1 GTSNPN and CDR2 SVGIG (reference sequence). J gave up 8 bases and V 1 base, and 7 bases lay outside the gene matches. The CDR3 length is 13 residues. The CDR3 DNA is TGTGCCTGGAGTGAAGAGGTAGGGGGCGAAGCTTTCTTT. Translating gives CAWSEEVGGEAFF.

The J gene is TRBJ2-5, the V gene TRBV7-2, with 9 bases identical to TRBD1. J gave up 5 bases and V 6 bases, and 7 bases lay outside the gene matches. The CDR3 has 14 residues. Germline assignment: CDR1 SGHTA and CDR2 FQGNSA. CDR3 in DNA: TGTGCCAGCAGACAGGGACAGGGTTTGGAGACCCAGTACTTC. It translates to CASRQGQGLETQYF.

This clone was seen more than once but under ten times. The V and J genes are TRBV30 and TRBJ2-7, with 7 bases that match TRBD2. The CDR3 has 11 residues. The germline V gene encodes CDR1 GTSNPN and CDR2 SVGIG (reference sequence). J lost 6 bases, V lost 5 bases, and 4 bases had no gene match. The CDR3 sequence is CAWGPGGEQYF. The CDR3 nucleotides read TGTGCCTGGGGCCCGGGGGGCGAGCAGTACTTC. The variable domain in full, with the rest retrieved from reference TRBV30 and TRBJ2-7, is SQTIHQWPATLVQPVGSPLSLECTVEGTSNPNLYWYRQAAGRGLQLLFYSVGIGQISSEVPQNLSASRPQDRQFILSSKKLLLSDSGFYLCAWGPGGEQYFGPGTRLTVT.

A word on this clone: Sequence at one end of the junction differs from germline and may be a read error. V is TRBV12-5 and J is TRBJ2-5; possibly TRBD1 for D (6 bases). Germline lookup yields CDR1 LGHNT and CDR2 FRNRAP. The CDR3 covers 12 residues. CDR3 residues: CASGLDDRPTHF. The CDR3 DNA reads as TGTGCTAGTGGTTTGGATGACAGGCCAACGCACTTC.

The J gene is TRBJ1-5, the V gene TRBV6-6, with a tentative D call TRBD1 (5 bases). The CDR3 has 14 amino acids. Per germline, CDR1 MNHNY and CDR2 SVGAGI (reference sequence). Trimming shortened V by 6 bases and J by 4 bases, and 13 bases separated the two germline ends. In nucleotides, the CDR3 is TGTGCCAGCAGCCATGGGGCTATAAATCAGCCCCAGCATTTT. Its protein product is CASSHGAINQPQHF.

This clone was observed a single time. The chain links TRBV7-9 to TRBJ1-2; maybe TRBD1 (5 bases). The CDR3 contains 16 residues. Germline V gives CDR1 SEHNR, CDR2 FQNEAQ (reference sequence). Trimming took off 1 base at V and 5 bases at J, with 17 bases between the two ends. As DNA, the CDR3 is TGTGCCAGCAGCTTAGGGGCTAGGGGCCCAACTTATGGCTACACCTTC. Translated: CASSLGARGPTYGYTF.

The V and J genes are TRBV4-2 and TRBJ2-2; TRBD2 matches at 10 bases. The CDR3 loop spans 21 amino acids. Trimming cost V 0 bases and J 1 base; bases outside gene matches: 14. Germline CDR1 is LGHNA and CDR2 is YNFKEQ. In DNA form, the CDR3 reads TGTGCCAGCAGCCAAGATAGTAGGGTGGTGGGACTAGCGCTGAACACCGGGGAGCTGTTTTTT. It encodes CASSQDSRVVGLALNTGELFF.

The chain joins TRBV4-1 to TRBJ1-5; 12 positions agree with TRBD1. The CDR3 totals 18 residues. V shed 1 base, J shed 7 bases, and the junction held 11 bases outside the gene matches. Germline CDR1 and CDR2: MGHRA and YSYEKL. CDR3 nucleotides: TGCGCCAGCAGCCAAGCTCGGGGGACAGGGGGCCTAGGGCAGCCCCAGCATTTT. Its translation: CASSQARGTGGLGQPQHF.

This chain uses TRBV28 with TRBJ2-1; TRBD2 agrees at 9 bases. CDR1 MDHEN and CDR2 SYDVKM come from the germline V gene. The CDR3 length is 16 residues. V was clipped by 6 bases and J by 4 bases; unmatched bases: 10. CDR3 region: CASRPIAGVRYNEQFF. Written as DNA, the CDR3 is TGTGCCAGCAGGCCAATAGCGGGAGTACGTTACAATGAGCAGTTCTTC.

The CDR3 sequence is CASSTGQPDTQYF. Here the CDR3 DNA reads TGTGCCAGCAGCACTGGACAGCCAGATACGCAGTATTTT. The chain links TRBV5-8 to TRBJ2-3, with D possibly TRBD1 on 6 matching bases. This CDR3 spans 13 amino acids. Trimming took 4 bases from V and 4 from J, leaving 10 bases between them. CDR1 and CDR2 from the germline V gene are SGHTS and YDEGEE.

In this sample, this clone turned up a few times. V usage is TRBV5-1 and J usage is TRBJ2-2; TRBD2 aligns across 9 bases. The germline CDR1 and CDR2 sequences are SGHRS and YFSETQ. The V and J ends lost 4 bases and 7 bases, in that order; junction bases with no gene match: 11. The CDR3 extends over 16 amino acids. This CDR3 reads CASSRGLAGTGGELFF. The CDR3 DNA reads as TGCGCCAGCAGCCGAGGGCTAGCGGGGACCGGCGGGGAGCTGTTTTTT.

This clone was counted once. The chain has TRBV10-1 and TRBJ2-1, with 15 bases matching TRBD2. V lost 0 bases and J lost 9; bases outside the gene matches: 3. The CDR3 consists of 16 residues. CDR1 and CDR2 (germline): WNHNN, SYGVQD (reference sequence). In DNA, the CDR3 is TGCGCCAGCAGTGAGTCCGGGGGACTAGCGGGAGGTGAGCAGTTCTTC. It codes for CASSESGGLAGGEQFF.

The chain combines TRBV4-3 with TRBJ2-7, with no clear D. V lost 0 bases to trimming and J lost 3 bases, with 12 bases between them. The germline CDR1 and CDR2 sequences are LGHNA and YSLEER. The CDR3 runs to 15 residues. The CDR3 reads CASSQDLGVRYEQYF. CDR3 sequence (DNA): TGCGCCAGCAGCCAAGATCTAGGCGTACGCTACGAGCAGTACTTC.

As to this clone: Other nucleotide sequences from this sample produce the same CDR3. DNA for the CDR3: TGTGCCTGGAGTCCCGAAGGACAGTTCAGCTCCTATAATTCACCCCTCCACTTT. Protein product: CAWSPEGQFSSYNSPLHF. This chain joins TRBV30 and TRBJ1-6, with D tentatively TRBD1 (6 bases). This CDR3 has 18 amino acids. With 2 bases removed from V and 0 bases from J, the gap between germline ends came to 17 bases. The germline V gene has CDR1 GTSNPN and CDR2 SVGIG (reference sequence).

V gene TRBV19 combines with J gene TRBJ2-7, with 7 bases matching TRBD1. The CDR3 contains 13 residues. Per germline, CDR1 LNHDA and CDR2 SQIVND (reference sequence). Trimming removed 6 bases from V and 5 bases from J; junction bases left unmatched: 7. The CDR3 sequence is CASRLTGRHEQYF. The CDR3 region has the DNA TGTGCCAGTAGGTTGACAGGGCGTCACGAGCAGTACTTC. The full variable domain, its missing parts supplied by reference TRBV19 and TRBJ2-7, is DGGITQSPKYLFRKEGQNVTLSCEQNLNHDAMYWYRQDPGQGLRLIYYSQIVNDFQKGDIAEGYSVSREKKESFPLTVTSAQKNPTAFYLCASRLTGRHEQYFGPGTRLTVT.

The V gene is TRBV7-6, the J gene TRBJ2-3; 8 nucleotides match TRBD2. The CDR3 sequence is 15 residues long. Per the germline V gene, CDR1 is SGHVS and CDR2 is FNYEAQ. V trimming: 3 bases; J trimming: 7 bases; junction bases outside the gene matches: 9. Here the CDR3 reads CASSFTSGSPHTQYF. CDR3 nucleotide sequence: TGTGCCAGCAGCTTCACTAGCGGCTCCCCCCATACGCAGTATTTT.

In this sample, this clone turned up a few times. V gene TRBV9 combines with J gene TRBJ1-4; a possible D gene is TRBD1 (5 bases). Germline CDR1 reads SGDLS; CDR2 reads YYNGEE. V was cut by 3 bases and J by 2 bases, with 11 bases left in between. There are 15 residues in the CDR3. CDR3 in amino acids: CASSDQGRTNEKLFF. The CDR3 DNA reads as TGTGCCAGCAGCGACCAGGGCAGGACTAATGAAAAACTGTTTTTT.

The chain couples TRBV9 to TRBJ2-1, with TRBD2 matching 7 bases. This CDR3 region has 15 residues. CDR1 is SGDLS, CDR2 YYNGEE, per germline. The trim removed 3 bases at V and 0 bases at J, leaving 3 bases unmatched. CDR3 sequence: CASSARGSSYNEQFF. Written as DNA, the CDR3 is TGTGCCAGCAGCGCGCGGGGGAGCTCCTACAATGAGCAGTTCTTC.

The rearrangement joins TRBV11-2 to TRBJ1-1, with TRBD1 identical over 7 bases. Looked up from germline, CDR1 is SGHAT and CDR2 is FQNNGV. J lost 1 base, V lost 5 bases, and 1 base had no gene match. This CDR3 comprises 13 residues. This CDR3 reads CASSRQGNTEAFF. In DNA, the CDR3 is TGTGCCAGCAGCAGACAGGGGAACACTGAAGCTTTCTTT.

The genes are TRBV11-3 and TRBJ2-7; unclear D gene. The germline gives CDR1 SGHNT, CDR2 YENEEA. V lost 2 bases and J 0 bases, leaving 8 bases between the germline ends. The CDR3 has 14 amino acids. CDR3: CASSLLASSYEQYF. In nucleotides, the CDR3 is TGTGCCAGCAGCTTATTGGCCTCCTCCTACGAGCAGTACTTC.

The V and J genes are TRBV6-5 and TRBJ2-7; 8 bases agree with TRBD2. Germline V gene data show CDR1 as MNHEY and CDR2 as SVGAGI. Trimming removed 4 bases from V and 1 base from J; junction bases left unmatched: 6. This CDR3 contains 15 residues. The CDR3 nucleotides read TGTGCCAGCAGTTGGTTAGCGGGGCGGTCCTACGAGCAGTACTTC. Protein product: CASSWLAGRSYEQYF.

The V gene is TRBV19, the J gene TRBJ2-3; D perhaps matches TRBD2 (6 bases). The V gene's germline CDR1 is LNHDA and CDR2 SQIVND (reference sequence). V was clipped by 3 bases and J by 3 bases, with 10 bases between them. The length of the CDR3 is 14 residues. The CDR3 nucleotides are TGTGCCAGTAGTATCGGGGGTTGGACAGATACGCAGTATTTT. It translates to CASSIGGWTDTQYF.

The chain joins TRBV7-2 to TRBJ2-7; 11 bases align to TRBD2. The V gene's germline CDR1 is SGHTA and CDR2 FQGNSA. The CDR3 extends over 16 amino acids. The V and J ends lost 1 base and 0 bases, in that order; junction bases with no gene match: 2. CDR3 residues: CASSLGLAGSSYEQYF. Written as DNA, the CDR3 is TGTGCCAGCAGCTTAGGACTAGCGGGGAGCTCCTACGAGCAGTACTTC.

This clone showed up just once. This chain joins TRBV7-2 and TRBJ2-7; 8 nucleotides line up with TRBD1. CDR1 and CDR2 (germline): SGHTA, FQGNSA. The CDR3 totals 16 residues. J gave up 0 bases and V 1 base, and 5 bases lay outside the gene matches. The DNA of the CDR3 is TGTGCCAGCAGCTTAGATGGGACAGGCTACTCCTACGAGCAGTACTTC. It encodes CASSLDGTGYSYEQYF. The variable domain in full, completed from reference TRBV7-2 and TRBJ2-7, reads GAGVSQSPSNKVTEKGKDVELRCDPISGHTALYWYRQSLGQGLEFLIYFQGNSAPDKSGLPSDRFSAERTGGSVSTLTIQRTQQEDSAVYLCASSLDGTGYSYEQYFGPGTRLTVT.

V usage is TRBV2 and J usage is TRBJ1-1; 8 nucleotides agree with TRBD1. V dropped 3 bases and J dropped 1; count of bases not matched to a gene: 4. The CDR3 has 15 residues. Germline assignment: CDR1 SNHLY and CDR2 FYNNEI. This CDR3 is CASSDWTGRNTEAFF. In nucleotides, the CDR3 is TGTGCCAGCAGTGACTGGACAGGGCGGAACACTGAAGCTTTCTTT. Full variable domain (missing parts from reference TRBV2 and TRBJ1-1): EPEVTQTPSHQVTQMGQEVILRCVPISNHLYFYWYRQILGQKVEFLVSFYNNEISEKSEIFDDQFSVERPDGSNFTLKIRSTKLEDSAMYFCASSDWTGRNTEAFFGQGTRLTVV.

The V gene is TRBV25-1, the J gene TRBJ2-5, with D hard to call. Germline V CDR1 and CDR2: MGHDK, SYGVNS. The CDR3 contains 14 residues. The germline V and J ends were trimmed by 3 bases and 2 bases, with 10 bases remaining between them. In DNA, the CDR3 is TGTGCCAGCAGTGATCCTCCACTACAAGAGACCCAGTACTTC. Protein product: CASSDPPLQETQYF.

The chain links TRBV7-9 to TRBJ1-3; unclear D gene. V was shortened by 0 bases and J by 4 bases, with 7 bases between the two germline ends. The CDR3 runs 14 residues. Germline-derived CDR1 and CDR2 are SEHNR and FQNEAQ (reference sequence). CDR3 region: CASSLAGIGNTIYF. DNA for the CDR3: TGTGCCAGCAGCTTAGCCGGGATAGGAAACACCATATATTTT.

In its sample, this clone was seen once. The CDR3 here is CASRPPWTSLTEGELFF. Written as DNA, the CDR3 is TGTGCCAGCAGACCTCCCTGGACTAGCCTCACGGAGGGGGAGCTGTTTTTT. This chain joins TRBV7-2 and TRBJ2-2, with 8 positions matching TRBD2. Germline CDR1 SGHTA, CDR2 FQGNSA. The ends lost 6 bases at V and 8 bases at J; junction bases unmatched: 17. There are 17 residues in the CDR3.